A selection of T cell receptor beta chains follows, all from one sample in a study of CD8 T cells in Susac syndrome. TCRdb independently ran MiXCR on the immunoSEQ multiplex PCR reads; one entry per CDR3 protein. Of 300,000 to 350,000 distinct CDR3 sequences in the sample, approximately 90% were seen once. What was sequenced was CD4+ T cells from PBMCs. These receptors came from a human donor with multiple sclerosis. The CDR3 runs from the conserved cysteine through the conserved F or W. The D gene is left open where the match is weak. Not all rows give a size; the values are once, few, many and, for expanded clones, a class.

NA,TRBD2,TRBJ2-2,TRBV11-1,CASSSFRQKTREEESTGELFF,TGTGCCAGCAGCTCGTTTCGGCAGAAAACGCGGGAGGAGGAGTCCACCGGGGAGCTGTTTTTT
few,TRBD2,TRBJ2-3,TRBV12-3/TRBV12-4,CASRPPGGTQYF,TGTGCCAGCAGACCTCCGGGGGGTACGCAGTATTTT
NA,TRBD1,TRBJ1-6,TRBV2,CASRVRTGRNSPLHF,TGTGCCAGCAGAGTAAGGACAGGACGGAATTCACCCCTCCACTTT
NA,TRBD1,TRBJ1-5,TRBV19,CASSLSGTGIHQPQHF,TGTGCCAGTAGTCTTTCCGGGACAGGGATTCATCAGCCCCAGCATTTT
once,NA,TRBJ1-4,TRBV20-1,CSAILREKLFF,TGCAGTGCTATACTTCGGGAAAAACTGTTTTTT
NA,TRBD2,TRBJ2-2,TRBV9,CASSAGLAGRYTGELFF,TGTGCCAGCAGCGCGGGACTAGCGGGGCGGTACACCGGGGAGCTGTTTTTT
NA,TRBD1,TRBJ2-2,TRBV6-5,CASRDRDTGELFF,TGTGCCAGCCGGGACAGGGACACCGGGGAGCTGTTTTTT
NA,NA,TRBJ2-1,TRBV12-3/TRBV12-4,CASSLGGGPEQFF,TGTGCCAGCAGTTTAGGTGGGGGGCCGGAGCAGTTCTTC
once,NA,TRBJ1-1,TRBV6-4,CASSEVLGTEAFF,TGTGCCAGCAGTGAGGTATTAGGTACTGAAGCTTTCTTT
NA,NA,TRBJ1-1,TRBV5-6,CASSPRYGGTEAFF,TGTGCCAGCAGCCCCCGCTACGGGGGCACTGAAGCTTTCTTT
once,NA,TRBJ2-7,TRBV20-1,CSASIEVGDEQYF,TGCAGTGCTAGCATCGAAGTCGGGGACGAGCAGTACTTC
NA,TRBD2,TRBJ2-5,TRBV6-5,CASSYSRGTGTRGETQYF,TGTGCCAGCAGTTACTCGAGGGGGACCGGGACTAGGGGAGAGACCCAGTACTTC
NA,NA,TRBJ2-1,TRBV14,CASSQRREQFF,TGTGCCAGCAGCCAACGGAGAGAGCAGTTCTTC
NA,NA,TRBJ1-4,TRBV9,CASSASPRAPRNEKLFF,TGTGCCAGCAGCGCATCCCCCAGGGCCCCACGGAATGAAAAACTGTTTTTT
NA,TRBD1,TRBJ1-4,TRBV7-9,CASSFFRGGNEKLFF,TGTGCCAGCAGCTTCTTCAGGGGGGGTAATGAAAAACTGTTTTTT
NA,TRBD1,TRBJ1-1,TRBV18,CASSRDRGTTEAFF,TGTGCCAGCTCACGGGACAGGGGGACCACTGAAGCTTTCTTT
NA,TRBD2,TRBJ2-3,TRBV20-1,CSATGTSGGKSLRDTQYF,TGCAGTGCTACCGGGACTAGCGGGGGGAAGTCCCTTCGGGATACGCAGTATTTT
NA,NA,TRBJ2-3,TRBV29-1,CSVVGRVVTDTQYF,TGCAGCGTTGTAGGCAGGGTCGTCACAGATACGCAGTATTTT
NA,NA,TRBJ2-6,TRBV5-1,CASSRNTGPGGAGANVLTF,TGCGCCAGCAGCCGCAATACCGGGCCTGGCGGAGCTGGGGCCAACGTCCTGACTTTC
NA,NA,TRBJ1-2,TRBV7-9,CASSLGTGPNYGYTF,TGTGCCAGCAGCTTGGGGACCGGACCTAACTATGGCTACACCTTC
few,NA,TRBJ1-1,TRBV6-2/TRBV6-3,CASSPYRGNTEAFF,TGTGCCAGCAGTCCCTACCGGGGGAACACTGAAGCTTTCTTT
NA,TRBD1,TRBJ2-5,TRBV18,CASSPFRTGPSGETQYF,TGTGCCAGCTCACCCTTTCGGACAGGGCCGTCGGGCGAGACCCAGTACTTC
NA,NA,TRBJ2-5,TRBV18,CASSPGTAETQYF,TGTGCCAGCTCACCGGGCACGGCGGAGACCCAGTACTTC
NA,NA,TRBJ1-2,TRBV19,CASRNRDTHYTF,TGTGCCAGTAGGAACCGGGACACCCACTACACCTTC
NA,NA,TRBJ1-6,TRBV4-1,CASSQLQYNSPLHF,TGCGCCAGCAGCCAGCTACAGTATAATTCACCCCTCCACTTT
NA,TRBD2,TRBJ2-7,TRBV7-9,CASAALAGAPYEQYF,TGTGCCAGCGCGGCCCTAGCGGGAGCCCCCTACGAGCAGTACTTC
NA,NA,TRBJ2-1,TRBV7-9,CASSLAQDRIRHNEQFF,TGTGCCAGCAGCTTAGCGCAAGACCGAATTAGGCACAATGAGCAGTTCTTC
NA,NA,TRBJ1-1,TRBV4-3,CASSQDRAGMEPFF,TGCGCCAGCAGCCAAGATCGAGCAGGGATGGAACCTTTCTTT
NA,TRBD1,TRBJ2-7,TRBV6-6,CASRGQGLYEQYF,TGTGCCAGCCGAGGACAGGGACTCTACGAGCAGTACTTC
NA,NA,TRBJ2-4,TRBV19,CASSSLGIGYQNIQYF,TGTGCCAGTAGTAGCCTGGGGATAGGGTACCAAAACATTCAGTACTTC
once,NA,TRBJ1-2,TRBV2,CASSEARGTGMAGYTF,TGTGCCAGCAGTGAAGCGCGCGGGACGGGGATGGCTGGCTACACCTTC
NA,TRBD2,TRBJ2-3,TRBV5-1,CASSLVREPTGGDTQYF,TGCGCCAGCAGCTTGGTGCGGGAGCCCACCGGCGGAGATACGCAGTATTTT
NA,NA,TRBJ1-1,TRBV15,CATSRDGRVDTEAFF,TGTGCCACCAGCAGAGATGGCAGGGTGGACACTGAAGCTTTCTTT
NA,TRBD2,TRBJ2-3,TRBV6-1,CASSGLARDGTQYF,TGTGCCAGCAGTGGACTAGCCCGAGACGGTACGCAGTATTTT
NA,NA,TRBJ2-1,TRBV5-4,CASSQDSYNEQFF,TGTGCCAGCAGCCAGGACAGCTACAATGAGCAGTTCTTC
NA,NA,TRBJ1-4,TRBV5-6,CASSSTSHNEKLFF,TGTGCCAGCAGCTCTACAAGCCATAATGAAAAACTGTTTTTT
NA,NA,TRBJ1-2,TRBV3-1,CASSAWEGVFGYTF,TGTGCCAGCAGTGCCTGGGAGGGTGTGTTTGGCTACACCTTC
NA,NA,TRBJ1-6,TRBV2,CASSSGQYNSPLHF,TGTGCCAGCAGTTCGGGGCAGTATAATTCACCCCTCCACTTT
NA,NA,TRBJ1-6,TRBV7-9,CASSLDAAFNSPLHF,TGTGCCAGCAGCTTAGACGCGGCTTTTAATTCACCCCTCCACTTT
NA,NA,TRBJ1-2,TRBV20-1,CSASDGRTTVYGYTF,TGCAGTGCTAGCGACGGAAGGACGACGGTTTATGGCTACACCTTC
NA,NA,TRBJ1-4,TRBV18,CASSNTPNEKLFF,TGTGCCAGCTCAAACACACCTAATGAAAAACTGTTTTTT
NA,NA,TRBJ2-4,TRBV4-1,CASSQNIAAPKGKNIQYF,TGCGCCAGCAGCCAAAACATAGCCGCCCCCAAAGGCAAAAACATTCAGTACTTC
NA,NA,TRBJ2-5,TRBV23-1,CASTPDSFQETQYF,TGCGCCAGCACCCCGGACAGCTTCCAAGAGACCCAGTACTTC
NA,NA,TRBJ1-1,TRBV10-3,CASSGRGRDTEAFF,TGTGCCTCCTCCGGGAGGGGCAGGGACACTGAAGCTTTCTTT
once,TRBD1,TRBJ1-3,TRBV7-3,CASSAWTGDDSGNTIYF,TGTGCCAGCAGCGCATGGACAGGGGACGACTCTGGAAACACCATATATTTT
NA,TRBD2,TRBJ2-3,TRBV6-1,CASSPNARRGDTDTQYF,TGTGCCAGCAGCCCAAACGCCCGGCGGGGGGACACAGATACGCAGTATTTT
NA,NA,TRBJ2-6,TRBV9,CASSPLEGFGANVLTF,TGTGCCAGCAGCCCCCTAGAGGGGTTCGGGGCCAACGTCCTGACTTTC
NA,TRBD2,TRBJ2-1,TRBV12-3/TRBV12-4,CASRHHRRGVFMRYNEQFF,TGTGCCAGCAGACACCATAGGCGGGGGGTATTCATGCGCTACAATGAGCAGTTCTTC
NA,NA,TRBJ2-3,TRBV5-6,CASSSFGREGTDTQYF,TGTGCCAGCAGCTCCTTCGGTAGGGAGGGCACAGATACGCAGTATTTT
few,NA,TRBJ1-4,TRBV30,CAWSVFGQANEKLFF,TGTGCCTGGAGTGTCTTCGGGCAGGCCAATGAAAAACTGTTTTTT
NA,NA,TRBJ1-2,TRBV24-1,CATSASGGGNYGYTF,TGTGCCACCAGTGCCTCCGGCGGGGGAAACTATGGCTACACCTTC
NA,TRBD2,TRBJ2-7,TRBV5-1,CASWGLAGDEQYF,TGCGCCAGCTGGGGACTAGCGGGAGACGAGCAGTACTTC
NA,NA,TRBJ1-5,TRBV30,CAWSGVSAGPQHF,TGTGCCTGGAGTGGAGTATCCGCGGGACCCCAGCATTTT
NA,NA,TRBJ2-3,TRBV7-2,CASSLAPGGADTQYF,TGTGCCAGCAGCTTAGCCCCAGGAGGGGCAGATACGCAGTATTTT